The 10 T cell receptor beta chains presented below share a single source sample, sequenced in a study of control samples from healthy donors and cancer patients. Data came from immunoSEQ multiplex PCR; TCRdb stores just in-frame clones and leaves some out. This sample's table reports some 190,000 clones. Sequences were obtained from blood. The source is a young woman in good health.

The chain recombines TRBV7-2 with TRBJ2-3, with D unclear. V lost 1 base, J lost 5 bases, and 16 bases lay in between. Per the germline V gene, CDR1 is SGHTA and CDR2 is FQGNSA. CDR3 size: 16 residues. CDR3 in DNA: TGTGCCAGCAGCTTAGTTTTGGCAGACCCAATAGATACGCAGTATTTT. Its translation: CASSLVLADPIDTQYF.

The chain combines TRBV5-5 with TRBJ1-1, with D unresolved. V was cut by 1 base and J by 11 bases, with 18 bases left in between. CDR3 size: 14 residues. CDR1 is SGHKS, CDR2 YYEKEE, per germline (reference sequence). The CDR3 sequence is CASSLFLEYMVAFF. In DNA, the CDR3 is TGTGCCAGCAGCTTGTTTCTGGAGTACATGGTGGCTTTCTTT.

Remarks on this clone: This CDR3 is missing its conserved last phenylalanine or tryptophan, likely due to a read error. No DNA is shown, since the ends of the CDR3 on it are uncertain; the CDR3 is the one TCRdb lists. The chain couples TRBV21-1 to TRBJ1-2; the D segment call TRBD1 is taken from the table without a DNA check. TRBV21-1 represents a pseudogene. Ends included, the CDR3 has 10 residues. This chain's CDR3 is CASRTDRPPL.

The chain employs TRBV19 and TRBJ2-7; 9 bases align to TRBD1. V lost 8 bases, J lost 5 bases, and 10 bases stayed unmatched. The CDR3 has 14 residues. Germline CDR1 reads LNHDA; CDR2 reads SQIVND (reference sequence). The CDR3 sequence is CASEFRDRVNEQYF. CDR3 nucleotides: TGTGCCAGTGAATTCCGGGACAGGGTTAACGAGCAGTACTTC.

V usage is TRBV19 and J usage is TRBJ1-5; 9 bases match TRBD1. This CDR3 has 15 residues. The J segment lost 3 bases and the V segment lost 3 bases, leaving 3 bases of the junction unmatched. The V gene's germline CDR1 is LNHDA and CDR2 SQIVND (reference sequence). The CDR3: CASSIGTGYNQPQHF. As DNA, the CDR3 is TGTGCCAGTAGTATTGGGACAGGGTACAATCAGCCCCAGCATTTT.

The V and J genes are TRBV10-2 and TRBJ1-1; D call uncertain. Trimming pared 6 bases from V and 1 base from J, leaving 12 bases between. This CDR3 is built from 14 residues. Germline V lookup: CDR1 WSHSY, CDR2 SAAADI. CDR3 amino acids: CASRSTRENTEAFF. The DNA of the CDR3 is TGCGCCAGCAGATCTACAAGGGAGAACACTGAAGCTTTCTTT.

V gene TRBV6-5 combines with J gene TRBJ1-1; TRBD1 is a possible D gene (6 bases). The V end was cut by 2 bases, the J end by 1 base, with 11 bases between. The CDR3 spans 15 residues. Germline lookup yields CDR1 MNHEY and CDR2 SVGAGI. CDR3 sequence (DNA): TGTGCCAGCAGTTACGGCGCGACAGGGAACACTGAAGCTTTCTTT. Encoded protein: CASSYGATGNTEAFF.

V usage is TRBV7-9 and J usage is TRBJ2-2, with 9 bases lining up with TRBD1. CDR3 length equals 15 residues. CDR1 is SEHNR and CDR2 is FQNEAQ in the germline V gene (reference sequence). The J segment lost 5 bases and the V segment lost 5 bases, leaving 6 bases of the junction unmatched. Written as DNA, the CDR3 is TGTGCCAGCAGCCCAGGGACAGGGTGGACCGGGGAGCTGTTTTTT. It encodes CASSPGTGWTGELFF.

DNA of the CDR3: TGTGCCAGCAGGGACACAGGGTCGTTAAGTGGATCACCCCTCCACTTT. Its translation: CASRDTGSLSGSPLHF. The chain links TRBV27 to TRBJ1-6; D may be TRBD1 (6 bases). V gave up 6 bases and J gave up 10 bases, with 22 bases separating them. Germline V gives CDR1 MNHEY, CDR2 SMNVEV (reference sequence). CDR3 length: 16 amino acids.

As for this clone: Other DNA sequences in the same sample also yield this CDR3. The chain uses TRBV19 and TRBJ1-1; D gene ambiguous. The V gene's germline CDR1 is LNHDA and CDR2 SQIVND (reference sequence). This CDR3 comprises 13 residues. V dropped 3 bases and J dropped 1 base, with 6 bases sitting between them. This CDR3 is CASSISRNTEAFF. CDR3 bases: TGTGCCAGTAGTATCAGTAGGAACACTGAAGCTTTCTTT.